This T cell receptor beta chain was profiled in a study of T cells in localized non-small cell lung cancer. With V trimmed by 1 base and J by 5 bases, 9 bases remained unmatched. The CDR3 totals 16 residues. Germline values: CDR1 SGHTA, CDR2 FQGNSA. Study conclusions and caveats: Uninvolved adjacent lung showed peak T cell clonality, exceeding tumor. As only one tumor region underwent sequencing, heterogeneity remains possible.

Method: immunoSEQ multiplex PCR; TCRdb's copy keeps in-frame clones and lacks some. Among 30,000 to 45,000 clones listed, 88% were seen once. In the case of this clone: The antigen is unknown.

J is TRBJ2-7 and V is TRBV7-2; TRBD2 agrees at 9 bases. The sequence derives from a woman aged 40-75 years with stage I lung adenocarcinoma. Sample: peripheral blood, taken before any cancer treatment. The CDR3 loop reads CASSLVGGLAANEQYF. The CDR3 nucleotides are TGTGCCAGCAGCTTAGTAGGGGGACTAGCTGCCAACGAGCAGTACTTC.